This T cell receptor beta chain was captured in a study of molecular identifiers for immune sequencing clone quantification. General observations from the study: Whereas clones above 20 RNA copies held under 1% of naive-cell molecules, they held over 97% of effector molecules. Spiked-in Jurkat TCR RNA corresponding to one cell was reported as detectable against more than 950,000 naive cells.

CDR1 and CDR2 from the germline V gene are SEHNR and FQNEAQ (reference sequence). This CDR3 spans 17 amino acids. V lost 2 bases and J lost 4, with 15 bases in between. Sorting defined naive CD8 T cells as CD8+CD4-CCR7+CD45RA+. The authors built bulk TCR libraries by previously described methods with listed TCR primers. TCRdb re-called the PCR reads through MiXCR, storing one row per CDR3 protein. The sample includes a few hundred thousand distinct CDR3 sequences, 20% to 25% of them seen just once. This clonotype was seen many times. No antigen is known for it. The sequence was collected from a human donor in good health. Some libraries in this study had Jurkat cell RNA spiked in. The J gene is TRBJ2-6, the V gene TRBV7-9; unclear D gene. The source material was naive CD8+ T cells from blood, with Jurkat cell RNA spiked in. The subset denotes: FACS-sorted CD8+CD4-CCR7+CD45RA+ naive T cells. CDR3 nucleotides: TGTGCCAGCAGCTTAATAGGTGCGACAACCGGGGCCAACGTCCTGACTTTC. This sequence encodes CASSLIGATTGANVLTF.